In its sample, the clone carrying this T cell receptor (beta chain) was seen a few times. Antigen specificity is unknown. Germline V gene data show CDR1 as MNHEY and CDR2 as SVGAGI. V gave up 0 bases and J gave up 4 bases; unmatched junction bases: 8. This CDR3 spans 17 amino acids. These data originate in a study of CD8 T cells in ankylosing spondylitis. In making TCR beta libraries, quantitative 5'-RACE with molecular barcodes was used. TCRdb processed the 5' RACE reads anew with MiXCR; each CDR3 protein has one entry. The sample holds roughly 130,000 distinct CDR3 sequences, roughly 8.3% seen once. Study-level results: Some of these motif variants have turned up before, in reports on reactive arthritis synovial fluid and blood.

This TCR was sampled from a male donor with ankylosing spondylitis. The sample was synovial fluid, either unsorted or a sorted T cell fraction (not recorded which). The chain joins TRBV6-5 to TRBJ1-1; the match to TRBD1 covers 10 bases. DNA for the CDR3: TGTGCCAGCAGTTACTCTGGGACAGGGGAGGTGGGCACTGAAGCTTTCTTT. The encoded protein is CASSYSGTGEVGTEAFF.